This record looks at one T cell receptor (beta chain) sequence and its context. The target antigen is unknown. The data belong to a study of T cell repertoires in cytomegalovirus infection. Findings and caveats of the study: Dominating the ex vivo response were HLA-C-restricted CMV-specific TCR beta clonotypes.

V was shortened by 3 bases and J by 8 bases, with 20 bases between the two germline ends. CDR1 is SGDLS and CDR2 is YYNGEE in the germline V gene. The CDR3 spans 15 residues. One entry per CDR3 protein, called by TCRdb with MiXCR from the reads. The sample lists 450,000 to 550,000 distinct CDR3 sequences, 15% to 20% occurring once. The sequence came from a human donor in good health (CMV status not recorded). Some clones in this sample may be carry-over from other donors' samples. The material sequenced was CD8+ T cells from PBMCs. The J gene is TRBJ1-1, the V gene TRBV9; the D gene is possibly TRBD1 (6 bases). The CDR3, as DNA: TGTGCCAGCAGCGCCACCCAGACAGGAAAGAGCGAAGCTTTCTTT. Its translation: CASSATQTGKSEAFF.